This is a list of T cell receptor beta chains from one sample in a study of blood T cell repertoires in COVID-19. The repertoire was sequenced with immunoSEQ multiplex PCR; TCRdb's copy has only in-frame clones and lacks some. The table includes roughly 300,000 clones, approximately 86% detected once. The source material was PBMCs or T cells enriched from blood (not recorded which). The receptors shown here come from a woman between 35 and 50 years old with acute COVID-19. Each CDR3 is given with its conserved first and last residue. Each record gives: V gene, clone size, D gene, J gene, CDR3 length, CDR3 protein, CDR3 DNA. The D gene is left open where the match is weak. The size of a clone is reported for some rows only, either as once, few or many, or as a class for expanded clones.

>TRBV12-1|NA|NA|TRBJ1-1|17
CASSFDLGGRGITEAFF
TGTGCCAGCAGCTTTGATCTTGGTGGCAGGGGGATAACTGAAGCTTTCTTT
>TRBV29-1|NA|NA|TRBJ2-3|18
CSVTGQLNTFNPTDTQYF
TGCAGCGTGACTGGACAGCTAAACACCTTTAACCCCACAGATACGCAGTATTTT
>TRBV29-1|NA|NA|TRBJ1-2|11
CSVAGYYGYTF
TGCAGCGTTGCAGGATACTATGGCTACACCTTC
>TRBV6-2/TRBV6-3|once|TRBD1|TRBJ2-7|15
CASSYRGQGANEQYF
TGTGCCAGCAGTTACAGGGGACAGGGGGCGAATGAGCAGTACTTC
>TRBV19|NA|NA|TRBJ2-1|15
CASSERGIMVKRQFF
TGTGCCAGTAGTGAGAGAGGCATTATGGTAAAAAGGCAGTTCTTC
>TRBV2|NA|NA|TRBJ2-5|14
CASRHPDLQETQYF
TGTGCCAGCAGGCACCCAGACTTACAAGAGACCCAGTACTTC
>TRBV12-5|NA|TRBD1|TRBJ2-7|15
CASVLLPGQGDEQYF
TGTGCTAGTGTCCTTTTGCCGGGACAGGGGGACGAGCAGTACTTC
>TRBV19|few|TRBD2|TRBJ2-3|18
CASRRGGSGILITDTQYF
TGTGCCAGTCGACGGGGGGGTAGCGGGATTCTTATCACAGATACGCAGTATTTT
>TRBV5-4|NA|NA|TRBJ2-7|14
CASSLEAGAYEQYF
TGTGCCAGCAGCTTGGAGGCAGGGGCCTACGAGCAGTACTTC
>TRBV9|once|NA|TRBJ1-6|14
CASSVETGNSPLHF
TGTGCCAGCAGCGTAGAAACGGGGAATTCACCCCTCCACTTT
>TRBV7-2|NA|NA|TRBJ2-7|15
CASSFRSERPYEQYF
TGTGCCAGCAGCTTTAGAAGCGAGAGGCCTTACGAGCAGTACTTC
>TRBV6-6|NA|NA|TRBJ1-6|13
CASRQSDNSPLHF
TGTGCCAGCCGACAATCCGACAATTCACCCCTCCACTTT
>TRBV7-2|NA|NA|TRBJ2-5|16
CASSSREPDLQETQYF
TGTGCCAGCAGCTCCCGGGAACCCGATTTGCAAGAGACCCAGTACTTC
>TRBV11-2|once|TRBD1|TRBJ1-2|13
CASSLEGGHGYTF
TGTGCCAGCAGCTTAGAAGGGGGCCATGGCTACACCTTC
>TRBV5-1|once|NA|TRBJ2-7|14
CASSSRRSSYEQYF
TGCGCCAGCAGTAGTCGGAGGAGCTCCTACGAGCAGTACTTC
>TRBV5-6|NA|TRBD2|TRBJ2-1|16
CASSPKWAGAYNEQFF
TGTGCCAGCAGCCCGAAATGGGCGGGAGCCTACAATGAGCAGTTCTTC
>TRBV4-1|NA|TRBD1|TRBJ1-2|17
CASSQDRRQGVAFGYTF
TGCGCCAGCAGCCAAGATCGCCGACAGGGGGTTGCGTTTGGCTACACCTTC
>TRBV7-9|once|TRBD1|TRBJ1-2|14
CASSPMTGDYGYTF
TGTGCCAGCAGCCCGATGACAGGGGACTATGGCTACACCTTC
>TRBV21-1|NA|NA|TRBJ1-6|14
CASSKARESSPLHF
TGTGCCAGCAGCAAAGCGCGGGAAAGTTCACCCCTCCACTTT
>TRBV19|few|NA|TRBJ2-7|15
CASSIRSQGGYEQYF
TGTGCCAGTAGTATCCGTTCCCAGGGGGGCTACGAGCAGTACTTC
>TRBV15|NA|TRBD1|TRBJ1-6|15
CATSREPPRGSPLHF
TGTGCCACCAGCAGAGAACCACCCAGGGGGTCACCCCTCCACTTT
>TRBV5-1|NA|TRBD2|TRBJ2-5|15
CASSGKRGLQETQYF
TGCGCCAGCAGCGGAAAGCGGGGTCTACAAGAGACCCAGTACTTC
>TRBV12-3/TRBV12-4|NA|NA|TRBJ2-5|11
CASSPGETQYF
TGTGCCAGCAGTCCCGGGGAGACCCAGTACTTC
>TRBV3-1/TRBV3-2|NA|TRBD2|TRBJ2-2|14
CASSQGGGGRALFF
TGTGCCAGCAGCCAAGGTGGTGGCGGGAGGGCCCTGTTTTTT
>TRBV19|NA|NA|TRBJ1-5|13
CASSTTANQPQHF
TGTGCCAGTAGCACGACAGCCAATCAGCCCCAGCATTTT
>TRBV18|NA|TRBD2|TRBJ2-2|16
CASSPIAGWATGELFF
TGTGCCAGCTCACCTATAGCGGGATGGGCCACCGGGGAGCTGTTTTTT
>TRBV6-2/TRBV6-3|NA|NA|TRBJ2-7|13
CASSYASSYEQYF
TGTGCCAGCAGTTACGCCAGTTCCTACGAGCAGTACTTC
>TRBV20-1|NA|TRBD1|TRBJ2-6|17
CSASLDRGPSGANVLTF
TGCAGTGCTAGTCTGGACAGGGGCCCCTCTGGGGCCAACGTCCTGACTTTC
>TRBV6-2/TRBV6-3|NA|TRBD2|TRBJ2-3|15
CASSYGGGITDTQYF
TGTGCCAGCAGTTATGGCGGGGGGATTACAGATACGCAGTATTTT
>TRBV5-1|few|TRBD2|TRBJ2-1|15
CASSLEPSGGNEQFF
TGCGCCAGCAGCTTGGAGCCTAGCGGGGGTAATGAGCAGTTCTTC
>TRBV5-5|NA|TRBD1|TRBJ2-1|15
CASSLGQISYNEQFF
TGTGCCAGCAGCCTGGGACAGATCTCCTACAATGAGCAGTTCTTC
>TRBV7-2|NA|NA|TRBJ1-2|12
CASSSGPHGYTF
TGTGCCAGCAGCTCAGGGCCGCATGGCTACACCTTC
>TRBV12-5|NA|TRBD1|TRBJ2-3|15
CASGRDSTFTDTQYF
TGTGCTAGTGGTAGGGACAGCACCTTCACAGATACGCAGTATTTT
>TRBV4-2|NA|TRBD1|TRBJ2-2|15
CASSQDRGPTGELFF
TGTGCCAGCAGCCAAGACAGGGGGCCCACCGGGGAGCTGTTTTTT
>TRBV14|once|TRBD2|TRBJ2-1|15
CASSRPGLAEGIQFF
TGTGCCAGCAGCCGCCCCGGACTAGCGGAGGGGATTCAGTTCTTC
>TRBV5-1|once|NA|TRBJ2-7|14
CASSALPGSDEQYF
TGCGCCAGCAGCGCCCTGCCCGGTTCTGACGAGCAGTACTTC
>TRBV5-5|NA|NA|TRBJ1-2|15
CASSPDRTAIYGYTF
TGTGCCAGCAGCCCGGACCGGACAGCAATCTATGGCTACACCTTC
>TRBV6-5|NA|NA|TRBJ2-1|14
CANGGTGNTYEQFF
TGTGCCAATGGGGGGACCGGGAACACCTATGAGCAGTTCTTC
>TRBV10-3|NA|TRBD2|TRBJ2-2|16
CAISPFFGGGTGELFF
TGTGCCATCAGCCCCTTTTTCGGGGGGGGTACCGGGGAGCTGTTTTTT
>TRBV20-1|NA|TRBD1|TRBJ1-2|12
CSASQGDYGYTF
TGCAGTGCTAGTCAGGGGGACTATGGCTACACCTTC
>TRBV7-2|NA|NA|TRBJ2-2|14
CASSLGGNTGELFF
TGTGCCAGCAGCTTGGGGGGAAACACCGGGGAGCTGTTTTTT
>TRBV21-1|NA|NA|TRBJ1-6|16
CAGTTRGTGDDSPLHF
TGTGCCGGAACCACAAGAGGGACAGGGGACGATTCACCCCTCCACTTT
>TRBV2|few|TRBD1|TRBJ2-1|17
CASSEWDRGISYNEQFF
TGTGCCAGCAGTGAATGGGACAGGGGTATCTCCTACAATGAGCAGTTCTTC
>TRBV6-5|NA|NA|TRBJ1-2|13
CASSRGANYGYTF
TGTGCCAGCAGCCGGGGGGCTAACTATGGCTACACCTTC
>TRBV13|NA|NA|TRBJ1-1|13
CASSPPRNTEAFF
TGTGCCAGCAGTCCCCCGAGGAACACTGAAGCTTTCTTT
>TRBV18|few|NA|TRBJ2-2|15
CASSQAGGGTGELFF
TGTGCCAGCTCACAAGCAGGGGGAGGCACCGGGGAGCTGTTTTTT
>TRBV7-2|NA|TRBD2|TRBJ2-5|14
CASSSRAGVETQYF
TGTGCCAGCAGCTCTCGTGCGGGGGTCGAGACCCAGTACTTC
>TRBV19|NA|TRBD2|TRBJ2-3|16
CASSQTSGTSTDTQYF
TGTGCCAGTAGTCAGACTAGCGGGACTAGCACAGATACGCAGTATTTT
>TRBV3-1/TRBV3-2|NA|NA|TRBJ1-2|13
CASSLGVAYGYTF
TGTGCCAGCAGCCTAGGGGTTGCCTATGGCTACACCTTC
>TRBV4-3|NA|TRBD1|TRBJ1-2|20
CASSLKAPRATGGSNYGYTF
TGCGCCAGCAGCCTAAAGGCCCCACGCGCGACAGGGGGAAGCAATTATGGCTACACCTTC
>TRBV2|NA|NA|TRBJ2-1|16
CASSEARGLFHNEQFF
TGTGCCAGCAGTGAAGCGCGGGGACTCTTTCACAATGAGCAGTTCTTC
>TRBV2|NA|NA|TRBJ1-6|17
CASSEPRKSSYNSPLHF
TGTGCCAGCAGTGAACCGAGAAAGAGCTCCTATAATTCACCCCTCCACTTT
>TRBV11-2|NA|TRBD1|TRBJ1-3|13
CASGQASGYTIYF
TGTGCCAGCGGACAGGCCTCGGGCTACACCATATATTTT
>TRBV10-3|NA|TRBD1|TRBJ2-2|14
CAVPGQGNTGELFF
TGTGCCGTTCCGGGACAGGGGAACACCGGGGAGCTGTTTTTT
>TRBV6-1|few|NA|TRBJ2-5|15
CASSEALGGSETQYF
TGTGCCAGCAGTGAAGCGCTGGGGGGTAGCGAGACCCAGTACTTC
>TRBV6-5|NA|NA|TRBJ1-4|12
CASSYSGEKLFF
TGTGCCAGCAGTTATTCCGGTGAAAAACTGTTTTTT
>TRBV5-8|NA|NA|TRBJ1-2|13
CAPTNRNNYGYTF
TGTGCCCCAACCAACAGGAATAACTATGGCTACACCTTC
>TRBV6-5|NA|TRBD1|TRBJ2-7|13
CASRPRDRDEQYF
TGTGCCAGCAGACCGAGGGACAGGGACGAGCAGTACTTC
>TRBV9|NA|TRBD1|TRBJ1-2|15
CASSPRSDRGDGYTF
TGTGCCAGCAGCCCCCGGTCGGACAGGGGGGATGGCTACACCTTC
>TRBV9|NA|TRBD2|TRBJ2-1|16
CASSLGPGLAGDEQFF
TGTGCCAGCAGCCTGGGCCCGGGACTAGCGGGAGATGAGCAGTTCTTC